The next 12 T cell receptor beta chains were all read from a single sample in a study of PD-1 blockade in classical Hodgkin lymphoma. Time point meaning: cycle 4 day 1 (C4D1), after around six weeks of nivolumab. Each patient relapsed following autologous stem cell transplantation, and prior brentuximab vedotin exposure differed. Assay used: immunoSEQ multiplex PCR; TCRdb lists only in-frame clones, some missing. The sample carries over 75,000 clones, just over 90% recorded once. Sequenced here: peripheral blood mononuclear cells (PBMCs), sampled before the fourth cycle of nivolumab. The receptors were gathered from a human donor with classical Hodgkin lymphoma.

The J gene is TRBJ2-5, the V gene TRBV11-3; tentatively, D is TRBD2 (7 bases). Trimming took off 3 bases at V and 4 bases at J, with 15 bases between the two ends. The CDR3 contains 15 residues. In germline, CDR1 is SGHNT, CDR2 YENEEA. CDR3 region: CASSFGRGPGETQYF. In DNA, the CDR3 is TGTGCCAGCAGCTTTGGGCGGGGGCCGGGAGAGACCCAGTACTTC.

J is TRBJ1-2 and V is TRBV2, with D unresolved. V lost 0 bases and J lost 2, with 16 bases in between. The CDR3 is 17 amino acids. The V gene's germline CDR1 is SNHLY and CDR2 FYNNEI. CDR3 protein: CASSEARQASGNYGYTF. The CDR3 nucleotides are TGTGCCAGCAGTGAAGCTCGGCAGGCGTCGGGAAACTATGGCTACACCTTC.

The chain has TRBV30 and TRBJ1-4; D not certain. CDR1 is GTSNPN and CDR2 is SVGIG in the germline V gene (reference sequence). V shed 3 bases and J shed 7 bases, with 9 bases lying between them. The CDR3 sequence is 12 residues long. The CDR3 is CAWRGEGEKLFF. CDR3 coding DNA: TGTGCCTGGAGGGGAGAGGGTGAAAAACTGTTTTTT.

The genes are TRBV9 and TRBJ2-2; 10 nucleotides match TRBD1. Germline V gene sequence: CDR1 SGDLS, CDR2 YYNGEE. The V segment lost 4 bases and the J segment 5 bases; nucleotides outside the gene matches: 11. This CDR3 comprises 17 residues. The CDR3: CASSLEMGQGITGELFF. CDR3 sequence (DNA): TGTGCCAGCAGCCTCGAGATGGGACAGGGGATTACCGGGGAGCTGTTTTTT.

The chain carries TRBV19 and TRBJ2-5, with D possibly matching TRBD1 (5 bases). Between the trimmed V and J ends, which lost 3 bases and 2 bases, there was a span of 10 bases. Germline V lookup: CDR1 LNHDA, CDR2 SQIVND (reference sequence). There are 14 residues in the CDR3. The CDR3 is CASSITGPQETQYF. CDR3 coding DNA: TGTGCCAGTAGTATTACAGGCCCTCAAGAGACCCAGTACTTC.

This clone was found a few times. The chain uses TRBV19 and TRBJ1-1; D uncertain. Germline-derived CDR1 and CDR2 are LNHDA and SQIVND (reference sequence). The CDR3 loop spans 14 amino acids. V was trimmed by 0 bases and J by 4 bases, leaving 9 bases between them. CDR3 DNA: TGTGCCAGTAGTATAGATCTATCAGTCACTGAAGCTTTCTTT. Its protein product is CASSIDLSVTEAFF.

This rearrangement joins TRBV4-3 to TRBJ1-3, with 9 bases matching TRBD1. Germline V gene sequence: CDR1 LGHNA, CDR2 YSLEER. There are 17 residues in the CDR3. V lost 2 bases, J lost 0 bases, and 5 bases stayed unmatched. The chain's CDR3 is CASSQNPGQGSGNTIYF. In nucleotides, the CDR3 is TGCGCCAGCAGCCAAAATCCGGGACAGGGCTCTGGAAACACCATATATTTT.

V is TRBV15 and J is TRBJ2-1; 15 bases align to TRBD2. CDR3 length: 15 amino acids. The V segment lost 6 bases and the J segment 9 bases; nucleotides outside the gene matches: 6. CDR1 and CDR2 from the germline V gene are LNHNV and YYDKDF (reference sequence). The CDR3: CATRLGLAGGGEQFF. The CDR3 region has the DNA TGTGCCACCAGATTGGGACTAGCGGGGGGTGGTGAGCAGTTCTTC.

The chain carries TRBV13 and TRBJ1-1, with 10 bases fitting TRBD1. CDR1 PRHDT and CDR2 FYEKMQ come from the germline V gene (reference sequence). J lost 4 bases, V lost 0 bases, and 2 bases had no gene match. This CDR3 is 15 amino acids long. The CDR3 is CASSLGTGGGTEAFF. For the CDR3, the DNA is TGTGCCAGCAGCTTAGGGACAGGGGGCGGCACTGAAGCTTTCTTT.

The chain combines TRBV7-8 with TRBJ2-3; TRBD2 agrees at 12 bases. This CDR3 spans 18 amino acids. J was trimmed by 2 bases and V by 5 bases; bases with no gene match: 11. Germline loops: CDR1 SGHVS, CDR2 FQNEAQ. CDR3 in DNA: TGTGCCAGCAGCACAAGGACTAGCGGGGCAAAATACACAGATACGCAGTATTTT. This sequence encodes CASSTRTSGAKYTDTQYF.

The chain has TRBV27 and TRBJ2-1, with 8 bases matching TRBD1. This CDR3 is 16 amino acids long. CDR1 is MNHEY and CDR2 is SMNVEV in the germline V gene (reference sequence). V was clipped by 4 bases and J by 5 bases; unmatched bases: 10. The CDR3 protein is CASSSPILDRDNEQFF. CDR3 DNA sequence: TGTGCCAGCAGTTCGCCGATCCTGGACAGGGACAATGAGCAGTTCTTC.

The J gene is TRBJ1-5, the V gene TRBV9; D remains unclear. From germline, CDR1 is SGDLS and CDR2 YYNGEE. This CDR3 spans 14 amino acids. V lost 0 bases and J 7 bases, leaving 11 bases between the germline ends. DNA for the CDR3: TGTGCCAGCAGCGTAGGGGTCGGTGGGCAGCCCCAGCATTTT. This gives the protein CASSVGVGGQPQHF.